These 25 T cell receptor beta chains were all obtained from the same sample, sequenced in a study of T cell repertoires in cytomegalovirus infection. TCRdb reprocessed the reads with MiXCR, giving one entry per CDR3 protein. The profile covers roughly 230,000 distinct CDR3 sequences, with under 25% appearing a single time and 15% to 20% taken by the ten largest. Sequencing input: CD8+ T cells from PBMCs. The source is a human donor in good health (CMV status not recorded). Some clones in this sample may be carry-over from other donors' samples.

V is TRBV29-1 and J is TRBJ2-5; perhaps TRBD2 as D (5 bases). The CDR3 spans 14 residues. The V and J ends lost 6 bases and 2 bases respectively, with 16 bases between them. Germline CDR1 is SQVTM and CDR2 is ANQGSEA. CDR3 region: CSVPAWRGQETQYF. The DNA of the CDR3 is TGCAGCGTCCCGGCATGGCGAGGGCAAGAGACCCAGTACTTC.

This clonotype was picked up a small number of times. The gene calls are TRBV20-1 and TRBJ1-5; the D gene is possibly TRBD1 (6 bases). Between the trimmed V and J ends, which lost 5 bases and 0 bases, there was a span of 11 bases. Germline V gives CDR1 DFQATT, CDR2 SNEGSKA (reference sequence). CDR3 length: 14 residues. The CDR3 loop reads CSALQGLSNQPQHF. The CDR3 DNA follows: TGCAGTGCTCTACAGGGCCTTAGCAATCAGCCCCAGCATTTT.

The chain joins TRBV6-1 to TRBJ2-3, with D possibly TRBD2 on 6 matching bases. The CDR3 spans 16 residues. Germline CDR1 MNHNS, CDR2 SASEGT. Trimming took 4 bases from V and 2 from J, leaving 16 bases between them. CDR3 sequence reads: CASSGDLAYDTDTQYF. Here the CDR3 DNA reads TGTGCCAGCAGTGGAGACCTAGCGTACGACACAGATACGCAGTATTTT.

The V call is TRBV20-1, the J call TRBJ2-2; possible D gene TRBD1, 6 bases. Trimming took 6 bases from V and 1 from J, leaving 9 bases between them. Germline assignment: CDR1 DFQATT and CDR2 SNEGSKA (reference sequence). The CDR3 length is 13 residues. CDR3 sequence: CSAPGQNTGELFF. CDR3 sequence (DNA): TGCAGTGCCCCGGGACAGAACACCGGGGAGCTGTTTTTT.

A single count supports this clonotype. The chain has TRBV29-1 and TRBJ2-7; maybe TRBD1 (6 bases). With 1 base removed from V and 5 bases from J, the gap between germline ends came to 18 bases. The CDR3 totals 15 residues. CDR1 is SQVTM, CDR2 ANQGSEA, per germline. The CDR3 here is CSVEGGRGSRNEQYF. The CDR3 DNA is TGCAGCGTTGAAGGGGGTAGGGGGTCGAGAAACGAGCAGTACTTC.

The rearrangement links TRBV7-9 to TRBJ2-1; weak D call: TRBD2 (5 bases). This CDR3 region has 16 residues. CDR1 and CDR2 from the germline V gene are SEHNR and FQNEAQ (reference sequence). V lost 5 bases to trimming and J lost 6 bases, with 20 bases between them. DNA of the CDR3: TGTGCCAGCAGCCCTCCCTCAAGTTCGGGGAGCAATGAGCAGTTCTTC. Translated, it gives CASSPPSSSGSNEQFF.

The sample holds many counts of this clonotype. V usage is TRBV7-2 and J usage is TRBJ2-5, with D possibly matching TRBD2 (6 bases). This CDR3 spans 15 amino acids. Germline-derived CDR1 and CDR2 are SGHTA and FQGNSA. Trimming took 2 bases from V and 4 from J, leaving 14 bases between them. The CDR3 nucleotides read TGTGCCAGCAGCTTACAGCGGGCGTTTAGAGAGACCCAGTACTTC. Translating it yields CASSLQRAFRETQYF.

This clonotype was counted at least ten times. This chain joins TRBV4-1 and TRBJ1-1, with unresolved D. CDR3 size: 16 residues. V lost 1 base and J 3 bases, leaving 15 bases between the germline ends. The germline CDR1 and CDR2 sequences are MGHRA and YSYEKL. CDR3 in amino acids: CASSQVGGRWDTEAFF. CDR3 DNA sequence: TGCGCCAGCAGCCAAGTCGGCGGAAGGTGGGACACTGAAGCTTTCTTT.

The V call is TRBV25-1, the J call TRBJ2-5, with unresolved D. The germline V gene has CDR1 MGHDK and CDR2 SYGVNS. The CDR3 is 10 amino acids. Deletions cut 8 bases from V and 8 bases from J, with 9 bases between. DNA of the CDR3: TGTGCCAGCGGATTGGATACCCAGTACTTC. It specifies CASGLDTQYF.

The J gene is TRBJ1-2, the V gene TRBV12-3 or TRBV12-4; TRBD1 aligns across 7 bases. This CDR3 is 13 amino acids long. J lost 3 bases, V lost 6 bases, and 4 bases had no gene match. The CDR3 here is CASRTGTDYGYTF. CDR3 coding DNA: TGTGCCAGCAGGACCGGGACAGACTATGGCTACACCTTC.

This chain uses TRBV13 with TRBJ2-5; D gene unclear. V lost 5 bases and J lost 6, with 19 bases in between. CDR3 length: 15 residues. CDR1 PRHDT and CDR2 FYEKMQ come from the germline V gene (reference sequence). In DNA form, the CDR3 reads TGTGCCAGCAGCCCAACTGGTGGCAGTGGAAAGACCCAGTACTTC. The encoded protein is CASSPTGGSGKTQYF.

This clonotype qualifies as medium-sized. V usage is TRBV7-2 and J usage is TRBJ2-3, with D perhaps TRBD2 (5 bases). Trimming pared 5 bases from V and 2 bases from J, leaving 17 bases between. This CDR3 comprises 16 residues. From germline, CDR1 is SGHTA and CDR2 FQGNSA. The chain's CDR3 is CASSTFTRFPTDTQYF. DNA for the CDR3: TGTGCCAGCAGCACCTTTACTAGGTTCCCCACAGATACGCAGTATTTT. Combining the CDR3 with reference TRBV7-2 and TRBJ2-3 gives the whole variable domain GAGVSQSPSNKVTEKGKDVELRCDPISGHTALYWYRQSLGQGLEFLIYFQGNSAPDKSGLPSDRFSAERTGGSVSTLTIQRTQQEDSAVYLCASSTFTRFPTDTQYFGPGTRLTVL.

The chain carries TRBV20-1 and TRBJ2-7; no definite D call. V lost 0 bases to trimming and J lost 5 bases, with 11 bases between them. This CDR3 comprises 13 residues. Germline lookup yields CDR1 DFQATT and CDR2 SNEGSKA (reference sequence). The CDR3 sequence is CSARDLQGHEQYF. The DNA of the CDR3 is TGCAGTGCTAGAGATCTTCAAGGGCACGAGCAGTACTTC.

This clonotype was counted only a few times. The rearrangement joins TRBV19 to TRBJ2-1; tentatively, D is TRBD1 (5 bases). CDR3 length: 14 residues. In germline, CDR1 is LNHDA, CDR2 SQIVND (reference sequence). Trimming removed 9 bases from V and 0 bases from J, with 12 bases in between. The CDR3 bases are TGTGCCAGCAGCGACAGTGGCTCCTACAATGAGCAGTTCTTC. It codes for CASSDSGSYNEQFF.

V usage is TRBV6-6 and J usage is TRBJ2-2; no clear D gene. The V end was cut by 2 bases, the J end by 2 bases, with 6 bases between. This CDR3 has 14 amino acids. CDR1 is MNHNY and CDR2 is SVGAGI in the germline V gene (reference sequence). The CDR3 loop reads CASSYGPNTGELFF. In DNA, the CDR3 is TGTGCCAGCAGTTACGGCCCTAACACCGGGGAGCTGTTTTTT.

This clonotype was seen many times. V is TRBV7-9 and J is TRBJ1-2; weak D call: TRBD1 (5 bases). The CDR3 loop spans 13 amino acids. V was clipped by 10 bases and J by 2 bases, with 14 bases between them. Germline CDR1 SEHNR, CDR2 FQNEAQ (reference sequence). Here the CDR3 DNA reads TGTGCCATCCCGACAGTTACAAACTATGGCTACACCTTC. Its protein product is CAIPTVTNYGYTF.

This clonotype occurred a few times. J is TRBJ1-1 and V is TRBV7-3, with 7 positions matching TRBD1. The CDR3 sequence is 15 residues long. Looked up from germline, CDR1 is SGHTA and CDR2 is FQGTGA. Trimming took 2 bases from V and 4 from J; bases not matched to a gene: 7. The CDR3 here is CASSLAIGTATEAFF. The CDR3 DNA follows: TGTGCCAGCAGCTTAGCAATCGGGACAGCCACTGAAGCTTTCTTT. Together with reference TRBV7-3 and TRBJ1-1, the CDR3 gives the full variable domain: GAGVSQTPSNKVTEKGKYVELRCDPISGHTALYWYRQSLGQGPEFLIYFQGTGAADDSGLPNDRFFAVRPEGSVSTLKIQRTERGDSAVYLCASSLAIGTATEAFFGQGTRLTVV.

V usage is TRBV7-3 and J usage is TRBJ1-6, with unresolved D. With 1 base removed from V and 11 bases from J, the gap between germline ends came to 9 bases. The CDR3 totals 13 residues. Germline CDR1 reads SGHTA; CDR2 reads FQGTGA. The CDR3, as DNA: TGTGCCAGCAGCTTAATGTTCGGGACACCCCTCCACTTT. This translates into CASSLMFGTPLHF.

This clonotype has a count of ten or more. CDR3 sequence reads: CASSLLGYDTQYF. DNA for the CDR3: TGTGCCAGCAGCCTTCTGGGGTACGATACGCAGTATTTT. The chain combines TRBV11-3 with TRBJ2-3; D remains unclear. The CDR3 runs to 13 residues. Between the trimmed V and J ends, which lost 5 bases and 6 bases, there was a span of 12 bases. From germline, CDR1 is SGHNT and CDR2 YENEEA.

This clonotype was found many times. The CDR3 loop reads CASSFGTSEETQYF. For the CDR3, the DNA is TGTGCCAGCAGCTTCGGGACGTCTGAAGAGACCCAGTACTTC. The V gene is TRBV7-2, the J gene TRBJ2-5; D may match TRBD1 or TRBD2 (5 bases each). This CDR3 comprises 14 residues. CDR1 is SGHTA, CDR2 FQGNSA, per germline. The V and J ends lost 3 bases and 3 bases respectively, with 11 bases between them. Combining the CDR3 with reference TRBV7-2 and TRBJ2-5 gives the whole variable domain GAGVSQSPSNKVTEKGKDVELRCDPISGHTALYWYRQSLGQGLEFLIYFQGNSAPDKSGLPSDRFSAERTGGSVSTLTIQRTQQEDSAVYLCASSFGTSEETQYFGPGTRLLVL.

This chain uses TRBV20-1 with TRBJ2-3, with 14 nucleotides matching TRBD2. This CDR3 spans 15 amino acids. V dropped 6 bases and J dropped 1; count of bases not matched to a gene: 3. CDR1 is DFQATT and CDR2 is SNEGSKA in the germline V gene (reference sequence). The CDR3 DNA reads as TGCAGTGCCCTGGGACTAGCGGGGGGCACAGATACGCAGTATTTT. It specifies CSALGLAGGTDTQYF.

This clonotype was detected only a few times. The V call is TRBV7-9, the J call TRBJ1-6; D unclear. The V end was cut by 1 base, the J end by 8 bases, with 15 bases between. The CDR3 is made up of 16 amino acids. The germline gives CDR1 SEHNR, CDR2 FQNEAQ (reference sequence). DNA of the CDR3: TGTGCCAGCAGCTTAGGTTCTCGTGTGGACGATTCACCCCTCCACTTT. It is translated as CASSLGSRVDDSPLHF.

This clonotype has just a few counts. The DNA of the CDR3 is TGTGCCAGCAGCTTGTGGGGAGTGGGCGATGAGCAGTTCTTC. It codes for CASSLWGVGDEQFF. The chain employs TRBV5-5 and TRBJ2-1, with D maybe TRBD2 (5 bases). This CDR3 contains 14 residues. CDR1 SGHKS and CDR2 YYEKEE come from the germline V gene (reference sequence). Trimming shortened V by 1 base and J by 8 bases, and 13 bases separated the two germline ends.

This clonotype was picked up many times. Here the CDR3 DNA reads TGTGCCAGTGTTGACAGGGGGCTTGGCACTGAAGCTTTCTTT. It yields the protein CASVDRGLGTEAFF. This sequence joins TRBV19 and TRBJ1-1; 10 positions match TRBD1. After removal of 8 bases from V and 4 bases from J, the junction contained 7 bases not matched to a gene. The CDR3 contains 14 residues. CDR1 and CDR2 (germline): LNHDA, SQIVND (reference sequence).

This clonotype turned up a few times. This sequence joins TRBV7-6 and TRBJ2-7, with 12 bases matching TRBD1. Looked up from germline, CDR1 is SGHVS and CDR2 is FNYEAQ. The CDR3 runs 18 residues. J lost 3 bases, V lost 5 bases, and 14 bases had no gene match. The CDR3 DNA reads TGTGCCAGCAGCAGATACCGGGACAGGGGGCATTGGGTCTACGAGCAGTACTTC. As protein: CASSRYRDRGHWVYEQYF.